These 23 T cell receptor beta chains were sequenced from one sample in a study of CD8+CD57+ T cells in acquired aplastic anemia (dated 2018 in TCRdb). The patients picked for sequencing were ones in whom flow cytometry had shown an expansion of CD8+CD57+ cells. The data were produced on an Illumina HiSeq 2000. Genomic DNA was used as template for profiling of TCR beta VDJ combinations and CDR3 sequences. TCRdb applied fastp at Q25 and MiXCR to the public reads, then kept only in-frame beta chains. Entries are consolidated by CDR3 protein sequence, retaining the most common genes and DNA. The table for this sample lists roughly 170,000 distinct CDR3 sequences; almost 50% of them were counted only once. Under 15% of the sample is taken by the ten largest. Sequenced sample: sorted CD4+, CD8+, or CD8+CD57+ T cells (not recorded which) from PBMCs. These receptors originate from a human donor with aplastic anemia.

This clonotype was seen many times. The chain recombines TRBV9 with TRBJ2-5; D not certain. V was pared by 0 bases and J by 2 bases, with 11 bases between. The germline CDR1 and CDR2 sequences are SGDLS and YYNGEE. The CDR3 is 15 residues long. The CDR3 protein is CASSVGTSGQETQYF. DNA of the CDR3: TGTGCCAGCAGCGTAGGAACGTCTGGACAAGAGACCCAGTACTTC.

The chain is built from TRBV29-1 and TRBJ2-7, with D maybe TRBD1 (6 bases). CDR3 length: 14 residues. Germline V CDR1 and CDR2: SQVTM, ANQGSEA. V lost 8 bases and J lost 9, with 26 bases in between. CDR3 amino acids: CSSQSRDTGNLQYF. CDR3 DNA sequence: TGCAGCTCGCAGAGCCGTGATACAGGGAATCTGCAGTACTTC.

This clonotype was detected ten times or more. The chain uses TRBV24-1 and TRBJ2-7; D might be TRBD1 (6 bases). The CDR3 contains 13 residues. V was pared by 4 bases and J by 5 bases, with 11 bases between. Germline V gives CDR1 KGHDR, CDR2 SFDVKD. CDR3 residues: CATSDRGRDEQYF. In DNA, the CDR3 is TGTGCCACCAGTGACAGGGGCAGGGACGAGCAGTACTTC.

This clonotype has ten or more counts. This rearrangement joins TRBV5-1 to TRBJ1-2, with D uncertain. Looked up from germline, CDR1 is SGHRS and CDR2 is YFSETQ. CDR3 length: 14 residues. V lost 1 base, J lost 7 bases, and 14 bases lay in between. For the CDR3, the DNA is TGCGCCAGCAGCTTGAACGGTCGTTCAGGTGGCTACACCTTC. Protein: CASSLNGRSGGYTF.

V usage is TRBV24-1 and J usage is TRBJ2-1; D perhaps matches TRBD1 (5 bases). The CDR3 sequence is 15 residues long. V lost 2 bases, J lost 8 bases, and 15 bases lay in between. CDR1 and CDR2 (germline): KGHDR, SFDVKD. CDR3: CATSDSPGQIHEQFF. The CDR3 DNA reads TGTGCCACCAGTGATTCCCCCGGACAAATCCATGAGCAGTTCTTC.

The chain carries TRBV9 and TRBJ2-2, with D possibly TRBD2 on 5 matching bases. V lost 0 bases, J lost 7 bases, and 7 bases lay in between. The germline V gene has CDR1 SGDLS and CDR2 YYNGEE. The CDR3 spans 13 residues. The CDR3 spells CASSVVGDGELFF. The CDR3 DNA follows: TGTGCCAGCAGCGTAGTCGGGGACGGGGAGCTGTTTTTT.

J is TRBJ2-3 and V is TRBV24-1; D unresolved. CDR1 is KGHDR, CDR2 SFDVKD, per germline. This CDR3 spans 15 amino acids. Trimming shortened V by 3 bases and J by 6 bases, and 15 bases separated the two germline ends. CDR3: CATSDRHSLGDTQYF. As DNA, the CDR3 is TGTGCCACCAGTGATCGGCACTCGCTAGGTGATACGCAGTATTTT.

With regard to this clonotype: A much bigger clone sits one base away, suggesting this may be a read error. The chain employs TRBV5-4 and TRBJ1-3; D uncertain. The CDR3 contains 14 residues. CDR1 is SGHNT and CDR2 is YYREEE in the germline V gene (reference sequence). The CDR3 nucleotides are TGTGCCAGCAGCTTGGAGGGTCTAGGAAGCACCATATATTTT. As protein: CASSLEGLGSTIYF.

In regard to this clonotype: Likely a read error: the CDR3 ends without its conserved phenylalanine or tryptophan. The chain combines TRBV24-1 with TRBJ2-3, with 7 bases aligning to TRBD1. The J segment lost 6 bases and the V segment lost 4 bases, leaving 12 bases of the junction unmatched. The CDR3 consists of 16 residues. Germline V gene lookup returns CDR1 KGHDR and CDR2 SFDVKD. CDR3 nucleotide sequence: TGTGCCACCAGTGACACGGGACAGACGGAATGGGATACGCAGTATTCT. Translating gives CATSDTGQTEWDTQYS.

Many counts were recorded for this clonotype. The V call is TRBV6-1, the J call TRBJ1-2; D unclear. V was pared by 5 bases and J by 3 bases, with 13 bases between. The CDR3 contains 14 residues. In germline, CDR1 is MNHNS, CDR2 SASEGT. CDR3 DNA: TGTGCCAGCAGTCCCCGGGGATCGGACTATGGCTACACCTTC. This encodes CASSPRGSDYGYTF.

This clonotype was counted a few times. The chain couples TRBV10-2 to TRBJ2-2; D uncertain. Germline V gives CDR1 WSHSY, CDR2 SAAADI. This CDR3 has 14 residues. V shed 5 bases and J shed 3 bases, with 10 bases lying between them. The CDR3 DNA follows: TGCGCCAGCAGTCTCCAGTTGGACACCGGGGAGCTGTTTTTT. Translated, it gives CASSLQLDTGELFF.

The chain joins TRBV29-1 to TRBJ2-7; D is possibly TRBD2 (6 bases). The CDR3 contains 12 residues. V shed 8 bases and J shed 2 bases, with 13 bases lying between them. Germline V gene lookup returns CDR1 SQVTM and CDR2 ANQGSEA. CDR3 sequence (DNA): TGCAGCAGTCGGGGGAATGCCTACGAGCAGTACTTC. It specifies CSSRGNAYEQYF.

In its sample, this clonotype was seen many times. This chain links TRBV19 with TRBJ1-6, with D maybe TRBD1 (6 bases). Trimming removed 6 bases from V and 0 bases from J, with 12 bases in between. Germline assignment: CDR1 LNHDA and CDR2 SQIVND (reference sequence). This CDR3 has 16 amino acids. The CDR3 here is CASRAGASSYNSPLHF. The DNA for the CDR3 is TGTGCCAGTAGGGCAGGGGCAAGCTCCTATAATTCACCCCTCCACTTT. The full variable domain, in which reference TRBV19 and TRBJ1-6 provide the parts outside the CDR3, is DGGITQSPKYLFRKEGQNVTLSCEQNLNHDAMYWYRQDPGQGLRLIYYSQIVNDFQKGDIAEGYSVSREKKESFPLTVTSAQKNPTAFYLCASRAGASSYNSPLHFGNGTRLTVT.

This clonotype has only one observation. This chain connects TRBV2 to TRBJ2-7, with 16 bases aligning to TRBD2. J lost 5 bases, V lost 9 bases, and 7 bases had no gene match. Germline loops: CDR1 SNHLY, CDR2 FYNNEI. CDR3 length equals 15 residues. Written as DNA, the CDR3 is TGTGCCAGAGCGGGACTAGCGGGGGGGCTCAACGAGCAGTACTTC. This translates into CARAGLAGGLNEQYF. Complete variable domain (other parts from reference TRBV2 and TRBJ2-7): EPEVTQTPSHQVTQMGQEVILRCVPISNHLYFYWYRQILGQKVEFLVSFYNNEISEKSEIFDDQFSVERPDGSNFTLKIRSTKLEDSAMYFCARAGLAGGLNEQYFGPGTRLTVT.

In the case of this clonotype: Since a much larger clone is just one base distant, this may be a read error. This chain uses TRBV24-1 with TRBJ2-1; maybe TRBD2 (5 bases). The V gene's germline CDR1 is KGHDR and CDR2 SFDVKD. The CDR3 runs 15 residues. For the CDR3, the DNA is TGTGCCAGCAGTTCAGCCGGGGTATCACACAATGAGCAGTTCTTC. It encodes CASSSAGVSHNEQFF.

This clonotype has just a few counts. This sequence joins TRBV20-1 and TRBJ2-7, with D possibly TRBD1 on 5 matching bases. This CDR3 has 12 amino acids. From germline, CDR1 is DFQATT and CDR2 SNEGSKA (reference sequence). The CDR3 protein is CSPSLLGREQYF. The CDR3 nucleotides are TGCAGCCCCTCGCTTTTGGGGCGCGAGCAGTACTTC.

V usage is TRBV24-1 and J usage is TRBJ2-7, with a possible D match to TRBD2 (5 bases). V was shortened by 9 bases and J by 0 bases, with 14 bases between the two germline ends. There are 14 residues in the CDR3. Germline CDR1 reads KGHDR; CDR2 reads SFDVKD. The DNA for the CDR3 is TGTGCCACCCAAGCGGCTGGGGTCTCCTACGAGCAGTACTTC. Translated: CATQAAGVSYEQYF.

This clonotype was detected many times. This chain links TRBV5-1 with TRBJ2-1; D possibly uses TRBD1 or TRBD2 (5 bases each). The CDR3 consists of 16 residues. V lost 0 bases and J 7 bases, leaving 17 bases between the germline ends. Germline V gives CDR1 SGHRS, CDR2 YFSETQ. This chain's CDR3 is CASSLVSGTGLNEQFF. CDR3 DNA sequence: TGCGCCAGCAGCTTGGTCTCCGGGACGGGCCTAAATGAGCAGTTCTTC.

The chain has TRBV20-1 and TRBJ1-2, with D hard to call. CDR3 length equals 12 residues. Trimming took 4 bases from V and 2 from J, leaving 8 bases between them. Germline V gives CDR1 DFQATT, CDR2 SNEGSKA (reference sequence). Here the CDR3 reads CSATGRNYGYTF. The DNA for the CDR3 is TGCAGTGCTACCGGGAGGAACTATGGCTACACCTTC.

This clonotype was counted a few times. The chain has TRBV7-6 and TRBJ2-3; D may be TRBD1 or TRBD2 (5 bases each). Trimming left V 1 base short and J 6 bases short, with 14 bases between. The CDR3 loop spans 15 amino acids. CDR1 is SGHVS, CDR2 FNYEAQ, per germline. The CDR3 spells CASSLGPGRGDTQYF. The CDR3 DNA follows: TGTGCCAGCAGCTTAGGACCGGGGCGAGGGGATACGCAGTATTTT.

The chain carries TRBV20-1 and TRBJ1-1; D not resolved. Between the trimmed V and J ends, which lost 0 bases and 0 bases, there was a span of 5 bases. The CDR3 sequence is 13 residues long. Germline-derived CDR1 and CDR2 are DFQATT and SNEGSKA (reference sequence). The CDR3 loop is CSARDWLNTEAFF. DNA for the CDR3: TGCAGTGCTAGAGATTGGTTGAACACTGAAGCTTTCTTT.

The gene calls are TRBV7-8 and TRBJ1-1; D is unresolved. V was trimmed by 5 bases and J by 3 bases, leaving 10 bases between them. CDR1 and CDR2 (germline): SGHVS, FQNEAQ. The CDR3 is 13 amino acids. The CDR3 bases are TGTGCCAGCAGCCAGAATCAATACACTGAAGCTTTCTTT. Its protein is CASSQNQYTEAFF.

The CDR3: CASRSLGRAGETQYF. CDR3 DNA: TGTGCCAGCCGCTCGCTGGGACGGGCGGGGGAGACCCAGTACTTC. This chain joins TRBV2 and TRBJ2-5; possibly TRBD2 for D (6 bases). The germline V gene encodes CDR1 SNHLY and CDR2 FYNNEI. V was clipped by 8 bases and J by 5 bases, with 21 bases between them. The CDR3 consists of 15 residues.